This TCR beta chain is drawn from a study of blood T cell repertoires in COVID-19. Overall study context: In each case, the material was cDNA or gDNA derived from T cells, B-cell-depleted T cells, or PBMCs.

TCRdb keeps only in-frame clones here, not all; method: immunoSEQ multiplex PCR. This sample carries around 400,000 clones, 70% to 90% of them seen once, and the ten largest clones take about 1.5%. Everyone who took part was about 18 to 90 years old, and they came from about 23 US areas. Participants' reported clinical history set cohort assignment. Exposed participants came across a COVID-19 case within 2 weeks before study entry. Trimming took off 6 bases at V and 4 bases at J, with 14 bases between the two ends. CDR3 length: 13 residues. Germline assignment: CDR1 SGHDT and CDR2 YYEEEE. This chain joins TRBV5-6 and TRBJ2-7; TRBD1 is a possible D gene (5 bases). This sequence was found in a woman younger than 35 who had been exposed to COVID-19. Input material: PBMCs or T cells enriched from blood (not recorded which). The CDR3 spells CASTNHQGYEQYF. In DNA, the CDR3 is TGTGCCAGCACCAACCACCAGGGATACGAGCAGTACTTC.